Listed here is a single T cell receptor beta chain. Its specificity is unknown. One end of the junction does not line up with germline, which may come from a read error. This same CDR3 is encoded by further DNA sequences in the sample. These data belong to a study of cytomegalovirus exposure and HLA in healthy donors. The overall study: When 398 donors were genotyped, about 80% of them were found to fall in the Caucasian-associated ancestry cluster. Overall study findings and caveats: The classifier, whose performance was assessed in both the original and validation cohorts, reportedly diagnosed cytomegalovirus status with high specificity and sensitivity.

Researchers ran the PCR with 60 Vbeta and 13 Jbeta primers. The method was immunoSEQ multiplex PCR; TCRdb's version includes in-frame clones alone and lacks a portion of them. The sample shows around 100,000 clones, nearly 80% of them seen only once. This sequence was found in a woman aged 40 to 55 in good health and CMV-seropositive. The sample taken for sequencing was PBMCs.

CDR3 region: CASWDREGDTQYF. CDR3 sequence (DNA): TGCGCCAGCTGGGACAGGGAGGGGGATACGCAGTATTTT. The rearrangement uses TRBV6-5 and TRBJ2-3; 9 nucleotides agree with TRBD1. Germline values: CDR1 MNHEY, CDR2 SVGAGI. The CDR3 loop spans 13 amino acids.